This T cell receptor (beta chain) was sequenced in a study of T cell clonotyping in hematopoietic cell transplantation (dated by TCRdb to 2020 to 2022). Turning to the overall study: A total of roughly 150 blood samples were collected in the study from some 37 consecutive transplant recipients and their related donors. Patients were recruited between September 2015 and 2017 and followed until late 2020 or death. What the authors observed across the whole study: Overlap with donor repertoires was found for only a small fraction of recipient repertoires, with over 95% found to appear de novo at the given depth. After transplant, TCR diversity in recipients dropped, and pathologically expanded clonotypes climbed progressively between day 30 and day 180. Broader TCR repertoire diversity after transplant was predicted by Inverse Simpson Index values from donors and from recipients before transplant. The sample size was limited, and because cells were not sorted, the contributions of CD4 and CD8 repertoires could not be separated.

With respect to this clone: Its target antigen remains unknown. There are no base qualities to consult, and no much larger clone falls within one base.

The immunoSEQ assay, a bias-controlled multiplex PCR with V- and J-specific primers, was used to amplify TCR beta CDR3 regions from genomic DNA. A second PCR step added a proprietary barcode and Illumina adapter sequences to the CDR3 amplicons. CDR3 libraries were sequenced on an Illumina MiSeq instrument. The study's own analysis went as follows. Export and quality control were done with immunoSEQ Analyzer 3.0, while downstream analyses used R Bioconductor and Immunarch. Repertoire metrics were calculated using only productive rearrangements within the normalized downsampled data set. Clonotypes larger than 5 templates in the normalized cohort were defined as pathologically expanded. The Inverse Simpson Index was used to measure repertoire diversity. To capture all clonotypes, CMV-specificity analyses were performed on the non-normalized data set. This immuneACCESS table, as held by TCRdb, lists in-frame sequences with V and J called but not all clones. Of the missing ones, under half trace to an unresolved V gene in checked studies; the others have no known cause. The D gene and trimming were derived from the DNA, and the V and J assignments and clone size from that table. The sample table records tens of thousands of clones; about 95% of these occur just once. 0.85% to 1% of the sample is taken by the ten largest.

The cysteine opens and the phenylalanine closes a CDR3 of 15 amino acids. The entry retains the CDR3 DNA only, 45 bases that are in frame from base 1. The V end loses 1 base and the J end loses 4 bases, and a stretch of 13 bases separates them. In the germline V gene, CDR1 corresponds to SGHVS and CDR2 to FNYEAQ. For TCR beta sequencing, blood samples came from the related transplant donors. Nuclei Lysis Solution was used to extract genomic DNA from fresh or cryopreserved unfractionated peripheral blood mononuclear cells. The clonotype was recovered from a man aged 25-45 years in good health. Some clones in this sample may be carry-over from other donors' samples. This receptor chain uses TRBV7-6 and TRBJ2-5; TRBD1 could be the D gene, as 5 bases match. The sample taken for sequencing was peripheral blood mononuclear cells. The CDR3 region: CASSLVKGLGETQYF. The nucleotide sequence reads TGTGCCAGCAGCTTAGTAAAGGGGTTGGGAGAGACCCAGTACTTC.